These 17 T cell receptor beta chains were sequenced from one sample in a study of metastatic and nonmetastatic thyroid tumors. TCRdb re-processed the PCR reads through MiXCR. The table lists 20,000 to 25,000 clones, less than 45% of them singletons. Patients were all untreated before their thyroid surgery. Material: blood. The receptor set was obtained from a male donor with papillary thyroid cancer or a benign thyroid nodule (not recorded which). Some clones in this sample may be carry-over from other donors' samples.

In DNA, the CDR3 is TGCAGTGCTCCACAGCTAGGGTTCAGGGGTAAGACTGAAGCTTTCTTT. Amino acid sequence: CSAPQLGFRGKTEAFF. The chain has TRBV20-1 and TRBJ1-1; possible D gene TRBD1, 6 bases. CDR3 length: 16 residues. Germline CDR1 is DFQATT and CDR2 is SNEGSKA (reference sequence). V was clipped by 5 bases and J by 5 bases, with 24 bases between them.

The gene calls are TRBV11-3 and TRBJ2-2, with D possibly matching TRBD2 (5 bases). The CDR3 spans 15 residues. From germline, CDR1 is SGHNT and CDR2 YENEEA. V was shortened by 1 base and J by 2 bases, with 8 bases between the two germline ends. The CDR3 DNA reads TGTGCCAGCAGCTTAGGGCGGGTTAACACCGGGGAGCTGTTTTTT. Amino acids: CASSLGRVNTGELFF.

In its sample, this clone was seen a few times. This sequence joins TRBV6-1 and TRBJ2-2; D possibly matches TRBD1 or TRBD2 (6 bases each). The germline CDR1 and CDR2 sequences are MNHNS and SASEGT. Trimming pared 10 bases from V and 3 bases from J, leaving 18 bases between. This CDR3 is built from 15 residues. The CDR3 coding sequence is TGTGCCACCCAGGTCGTTAGGGGGGACACCGGGGAGCTGTTTTTT. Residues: CATQVVRGDTGELFF.

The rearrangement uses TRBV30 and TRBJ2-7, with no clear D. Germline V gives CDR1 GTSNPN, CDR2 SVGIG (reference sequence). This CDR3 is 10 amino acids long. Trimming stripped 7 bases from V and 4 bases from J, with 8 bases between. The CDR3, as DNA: TGTGCCTTAGGGTCTTACGAGCAGTACTTC. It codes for CALGSYEQYF.

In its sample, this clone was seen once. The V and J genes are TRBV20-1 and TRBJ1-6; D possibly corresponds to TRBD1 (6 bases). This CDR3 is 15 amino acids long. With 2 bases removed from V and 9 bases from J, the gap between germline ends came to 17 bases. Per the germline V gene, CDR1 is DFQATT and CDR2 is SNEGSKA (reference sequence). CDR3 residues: CSARPPDSDSSPLHF. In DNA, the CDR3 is TGCAGTGCTAGACCTCCGGACAGTGACAGTTCACCCCTCCACTTT.

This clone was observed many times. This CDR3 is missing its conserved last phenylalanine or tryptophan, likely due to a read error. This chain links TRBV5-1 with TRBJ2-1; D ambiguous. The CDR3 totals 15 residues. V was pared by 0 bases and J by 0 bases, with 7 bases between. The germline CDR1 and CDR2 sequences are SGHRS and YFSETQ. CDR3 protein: CASSLGLSSYNEQFV. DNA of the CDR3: TGCGCCAGCAGCTTGGGTCTGAGCTCCTACAATGAGCAGTTCGTC.

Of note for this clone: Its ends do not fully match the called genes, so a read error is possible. In nucleotides, the CDR3 is TGTGCCACCAGTGATTCGCCAGCGGGACAGCTATTGAACACTGAAGCCTTCTTT. The encoded protein is CATSDSPAGQLLNTEAFF. The rearrangement uses TRBV24-1 and TRBJ1-1; 7 bases match TRBD1. CDR3 length equals 18 residues. The germline CDR1 and CDR2 sequences are KGHDR and SFDVKD.

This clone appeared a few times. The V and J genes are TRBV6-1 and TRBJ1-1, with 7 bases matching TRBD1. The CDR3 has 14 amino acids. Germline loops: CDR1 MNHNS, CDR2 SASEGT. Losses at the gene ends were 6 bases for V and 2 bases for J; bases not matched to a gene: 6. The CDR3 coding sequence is TGTGCCAGCAGCCACGGGACAGAAAACACTGAAGCTTTCTTT. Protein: CASSHGTENTEAFF.

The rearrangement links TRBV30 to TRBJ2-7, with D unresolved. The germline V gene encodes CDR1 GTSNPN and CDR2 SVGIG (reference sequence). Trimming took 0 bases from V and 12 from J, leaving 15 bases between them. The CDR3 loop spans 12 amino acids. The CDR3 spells CAWSVSRLVLYF. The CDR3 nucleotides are TGTGCCTGGAGTGTATCCCGGCTGGTTCTGTACTTC.

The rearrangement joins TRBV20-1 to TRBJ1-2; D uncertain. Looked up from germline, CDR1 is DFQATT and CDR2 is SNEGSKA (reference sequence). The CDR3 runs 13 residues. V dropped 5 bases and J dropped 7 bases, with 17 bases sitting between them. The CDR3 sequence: CSAALIRKVGYTF. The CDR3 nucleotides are TGCAGTGCTGCCCTGATTCGAAAGGTTGGCTACACCTTC.

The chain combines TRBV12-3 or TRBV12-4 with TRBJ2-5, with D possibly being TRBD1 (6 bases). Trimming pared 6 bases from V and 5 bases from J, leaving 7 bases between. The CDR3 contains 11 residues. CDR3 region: CASSTGETQYF. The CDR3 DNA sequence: TGTGCCAGCAGCACAGGGGAGACCCAGTACTTC.

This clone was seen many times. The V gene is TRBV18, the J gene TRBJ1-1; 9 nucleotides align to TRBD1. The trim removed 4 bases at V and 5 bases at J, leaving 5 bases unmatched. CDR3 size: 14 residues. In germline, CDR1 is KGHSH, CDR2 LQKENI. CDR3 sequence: CASSLGTGKTEAFF. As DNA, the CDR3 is TGTGCCAGCTCACTCGGGACAGGGAAGACTGAAGCTTTCTTT.

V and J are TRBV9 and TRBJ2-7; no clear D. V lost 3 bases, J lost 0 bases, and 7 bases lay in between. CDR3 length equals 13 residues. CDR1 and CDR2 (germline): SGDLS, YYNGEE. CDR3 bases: TGTGCCAGCAGCGCCCGCAACTCCTACGAGCAGTACTTC. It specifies CASSARNSYEQYF. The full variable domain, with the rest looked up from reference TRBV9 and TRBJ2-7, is DSGVTQTPKHLITATGQRVTLRCSPRSGDLSVYWYQQSLDQGLQFLIQYYNGEERAKGNILERFSAQQFPDLHSELNLSSLELGDSALYFCASSARNSYEQYFGPGTRLTVT.

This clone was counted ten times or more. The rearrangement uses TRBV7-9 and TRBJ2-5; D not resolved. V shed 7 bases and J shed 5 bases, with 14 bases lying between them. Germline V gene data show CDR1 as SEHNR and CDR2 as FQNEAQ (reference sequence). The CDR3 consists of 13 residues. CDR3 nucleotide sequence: TGTGCCAGCAAACTGACTGGAAGCGAGACCCAGTACTTC. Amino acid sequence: CASKLTGSETQYF.

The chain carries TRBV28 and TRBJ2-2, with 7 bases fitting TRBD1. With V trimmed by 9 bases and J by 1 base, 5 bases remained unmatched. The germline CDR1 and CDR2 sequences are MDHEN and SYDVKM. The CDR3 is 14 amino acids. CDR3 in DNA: TGTGCCAGTCGGACAGGCGAGAACACCGGGGAGCTGTTTTTT. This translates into CASRTGENTGELFF.

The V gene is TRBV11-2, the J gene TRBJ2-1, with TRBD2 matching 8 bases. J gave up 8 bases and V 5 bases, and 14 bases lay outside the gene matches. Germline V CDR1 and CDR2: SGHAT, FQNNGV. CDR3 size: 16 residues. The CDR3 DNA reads TGTGCCAGCAGCCCCCCCGCCAGCGGGAGATGGGATGAGCAGTTCTTC. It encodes CASSPPASGRWDEQFF.

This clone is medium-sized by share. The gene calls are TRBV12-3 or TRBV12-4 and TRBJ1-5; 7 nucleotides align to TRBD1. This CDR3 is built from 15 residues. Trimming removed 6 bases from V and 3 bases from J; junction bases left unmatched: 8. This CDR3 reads CASSTLQGYNQPQHF. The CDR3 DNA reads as TGTGCCAGCAGCACACTACAGGGGTACAATCAGCCCCAGCATTTT.